The 21 T cell receptor beta chains in this list originate from one sample, sequenced in a study of blood T cell repertoires in COVID-19 (dated by TCRdb to the early 2020s). The protocol used for the library was the immunoSEQ multiplex PCR assay. This is the immuneACCESS table as TCRdb keeps it, with only in-frame sequences that have V and J called. A part of the clones is gone; compared with another copy, unresolved V genes explain less than half, and the rest is unexplained. The sample includes tens of thousands of clones, with roughly 84% observed a single time. 4% to 6% of the sample lies in the top ten. Sequenced: peripheral blood. The receptors derive from a man of 80 years or more in a cohort sampled during active COVID-19.

The chain recombines TRBV4-2 with TRBJ2-2; D possibly corresponds to TRBD2 (5 bases). In germline, CDR1 is LGHNA, CDR2 YNFKEQ. The CDR3 runs to 14 residues. The ends were cut back, 0 bases at V and 6 bases at J, with 8 bases in the middle. For the CDR3, the DNA is TGTGCCAGCAGCCAAGATACGGGATCCGGGGAGCTGTTTTTT. It specifies CASSQDTGSGELFF.

This clone has only one observation. The genes are TRBV9 and TRBJ1-1; 8 nucleotides align to TRBD1. Unmatched junction bases numbered 8, after V lost 1 base and J lost 6 bases. Germline V gives CDR1 SGDLS, CDR2 YYNGEE. The CDR3 runs to 15 residues. The CDR3 here is CASSVSPGGLSEAFF. The DNA of the CDR3 is TGTGCCAGCAGCGTATCCCCAGGGGGCTTGTCTGAAGCTTTCTTT.

The rearrangement joins TRBV19 to TRBJ2-3; 7 positions match TRBD1. From germline, CDR1 is LNHDA and CDR2 SQIVND (reference sequence). This CDR3 is built from 13 residues. The ends lost 7 bases at V and 2 bases at J; junction bases unmatched: 3. CDR3 protein: CASNTGATDTQYF. In DNA, the CDR3 is TGTGCCAGTAATACAGGGGCCACAGATACGCAGTATTTT.

The count of this clone is one. J is TRBJ2-2 and V is TRBV6-5; 8 bases are shared with TRBD1. CDR1 MNHEY and CDR2 SVGAGI come from the germline V gene. Germline trimming cut 4 bases from V and 7 bases from J; bases unmatched to any gene: 11. There are 16 residues in the CDR3. The CDR3 protein is CASSFNQGAGRGELFF. Here the CDR3 DNA reads TGTGCCAGCAGTTTTAACCAGGGGGCAGGACGCGGGGAGCTGTTTTTT.

The chain combines TRBV7-3 with TRBJ2-1; TRBD2 aligns across 13 bases. Trimming removed 3 bases from V and 7 bases from J; junction bases left unmatched: 6. In germline, CDR1 is SGHTA, CDR2 FQGTGA. This CDR3 contains 16 residues. The CDR3 DNA sequence: TGTGCCAGCAGCTTTACCGGGACTAGCGGGATTAATGAGCAGTTCTTC. Translation gives CASSFTGTSGINEQFF.

The rearrangement joins TRBV15 to TRBJ1-1, with TRBD1 identical over 8 bases. V lost 3 bases to trimming and J lost 4 bases; unmatched junction nucleotides: 1. CDR3 length: 13 residues. Germline-derived CDR1 and CDR2 are LNHNV and YYDKDF (reference sequence). CDR3 in DNA: TGTGCCACCAGCAGGGACAGGGCCACTGAAGCTTTCTTT. This codes for CATSRDRATEAFF.

The genes are TRBV7-3 and TRBJ2-5; a weak D match, TRBD2 (6 bases). Germline CDR1 and CDR2: SGHTA and FQGTGA. The CDR3 consists of 15 residues. V was clipped by 5 bases and J by 7 bases, with 20 bases between them. The CDR3 coding sequence is TGTGCCAGCAGCCCGACATTGCGGGGTACGGGGACCCAGTACTTC. As protein: CASSPTLRGTGTQYF.

The rearrangement links TRBV30 to TRBJ1-2, with a weak D call TRBD1 (5 bases). V shed 3 bases and J shed 3 bases, with 17 bases lying between them. The CDR3 totals 15 residues. Germline assignment: CDR1 GTSNPN and CDR2 SVGIG (reference sequence). The CDR3 coding sequence is TGTGCCTGGAGGGCCCGGGGGGGGAAGGACTATGGCTACACCTTC. This sequence encodes CAWRARGGKDYGYTF.

The CDR3 here is CASRQGNGPYEQYF. CDR3 bases: TGTGCCAGCAGACAGGGGAATGGGCCCTACGAGCAGTACTTC. The chain joins TRBV25-1 to TRBJ2-7; TRBD1 aligns across 7 bases. J gave up 2 bases and V 6 bases, and 7 bases lay outside the gene matches. The germline V gene encodes CDR1 MGHDK and CDR2 SYGVNS. CDR3 size: 14 residues.

This clone has only a few counts. The chain's CDR3 is CASRPGGGLGEKLFF. The CDR3 DNA reads as TGTGCCAGCAGGCCAGGGGGCGGGTTAGGCGAAAAACTGTTTTTT. The genes are TRBV2 and TRBJ1-4; 8 bases fit TRBD1. The CDR3 runs 15 residues. The junction had 11 bases not matched to a gene; V was cut back by 6 bases and J by 8 bases. Germline V CDR1 and CDR2: SNHLY, FYNNEI.

The rearrangement uses TRBV19 and TRBJ1-6; 11 bases align to TRBD1. Germline lookup yields CDR1 LNHDA and CDR2 SQIVND (reference sequence). This CDR3 spans 14 amino acids. V trimming: 5 bases; J trimming: 11 bases; junction bases outside the gene matches: 5. CDR3: CASSPGTGGTPLHF. CDR3 DNA sequence: TGTGCCAGTAGTCCTGGGACAGGGGGTACACCCCTCCACTTT.

The CDR3 DNA reads TGTGCCAGCAGTTCAGGGGGCGCGTTGTCCTACGAGCAGTACTTC. Translation gives CASSSGGALSYEQYF. The chain couples TRBV6-5 to TRBJ2-7; 8 positions agree with TRBD1. The CDR3 covers 15 residues. V lost 4 bases to trimming and J lost 1 base; unmatched junction nucleotides: 6. Germline V lookup: CDR1 MNHEY, CDR2 SVGAGI.

The chain carries TRBV19 and TRBJ1-1, with 10 bases matching TRBD1. Trimming at V came to 5 bases and at J to 4 bases, leaving 10 bases not matched to a gene. Per the germline V gene, CDR1 is LNHDA and CDR2 is SQIVND (reference sequence). The CDR3 has 16 residues. Here the CDR3 DNA reads TGTGCCAGTAGTCCGACAGGGGGCAGGGTTATCACTGAAGCTTTCTTT. As protein: CASSPTGGRVITEAFF.

The chain links TRBV9 to TRBJ1-1; D remains ambiguous. The V end was cut by 0 bases, the J end by 2 bases, with 11 bases between. Per the germline V gene, CDR1 is SGDLS and CDR2 is YYNGEE. The CDR3 consists of 15 residues. The CDR3 is CASSVGLDYNTEAFF. CDR3 nucleotides: TGTGCCAGCAGCGTAGGCTTAGATTACAACACTGAAGCTTTCTTT.

V is TRBV3-1 (or the pseudogene TRBV3-2) and J is TRBJ1-1; TRBD1 matches at 10 bases. Germline values: CDR1 LGHDT, CDR2 YNNKEL (reference sequence). J lost 8 bases, V lost 5 bases, and 8 bases had no gene match. The CDR3 sequence is 14 residues long. CDR3: CASSWDRGGTEAFF. The CDR3 DNA is TGTGCCAGCAGCTGGGACAGGGGTGGGACAGAAGCTTTCTTT.

This sequence joins TRBV11-2 and TRBJ2-7; 8 bases agree with TRBD1. Trimming took 5 bases from V and 5 from J; bases not matched to a gene: 8. The CDR3 consists of 14 residues. The germline CDR1 and CDR2 sequences are SGHAT and FQNNGV. The CDR3 DNA sequence: TGTGCCAGCAGCCCGGACAGGGTGGGGAACGAGCAGTACTTC. This sequence encodes CASSPDRVGNEQYF.

The chain couples TRBV10-1 to TRBJ2-1, with D unresolved. Trimming took off 3 bases at V and 0 bases at J, with 3 bases between the two ends. The germline CDR1 and CDR2 sequences are WNHNN and SYGVQD (reference sequence). CDR3 length equals 13 residues. Written as DNA, the CDR3 is TGCGCCAGCAGTGATCTCTCCTACAATGAGCAGTTCTTC. Translating it yields CASSDLSYNEQFF.

V usage is TRBV2 and J usage is TRBJ1-1, with D perhaps TRBD1 (5 bases). The V end was cut by 5 bases, the J end by 1 base, with 14 bases between. This CDR3 is 15 amino acids long. Germline CDR1 and CDR2: SNHLY and FYNNEI. CDR3 coding DNA: TGTGCCAGCAGTTTGGAGGGGTTACGGAACACTGAAGCTTTCTTT. Protein: CASSLEGLRNTEAFF.

This clone is judged medium-sized. This chain connects TRBV13 to TRBJ1-1; a possible D gene is TRBD1 (5 bases). V was shortened by 6 bases and J by 5 bases, with 16 bases between the two germline ends. CDR3 size: 14 residues. Germline V gene sequence: CDR1 PRHDT, CDR2 FYEKMQ (reference sequence). The CDR3 is CASRHRGTGTEAFF. As DNA, the CDR3 is TGTGCCAGCAGACACCGGGGGACGGGGACTGAAGCTTTCTTT. Complete variable domain (other parts from reference TRBV13 and TRBJ1-1): AAGVIQSPRHLIKEKRETATLKCYPIPRHDTVYWYQQGPGQDPQFLISFYEKMQSDKGSIPDRFSAQQFSDYHSELNMSSLELGDSALYFCASRHRGTGTEAFFGQGTRLTVV.

The J gene is TRBJ1-6, the V gene TRBV6-6, with 8 bases aligning to TRBD1. The CDR3 covers 16 residues. CDR1 is MNHNY and CDR2 is SVGAGI in the germline V gene (reference sequence). Trimming cost V 7 bases and J 6 bases; bases outside gene matches: 11. CDR3 DNA: TGTGCCAGCATCGACTCGGACAGGGCCCTTAATTCACCCCTCCACTTT. Its translation is CASIDSDRALNSPLHF.

The chain links TRBV29-1 to TRBJ1-2; D possibly corresponds to TRBD1 (6 bases). Germline-derived CDR1 and CDR2 are SQVTM and ANQGSEA. Between the trimmed V and J ends, which lost 6 bases and 4 bases, there was a span of 21 bases. The CDR3 is made up of 15 amino acids. CDR3 amino acids: CSVRLEGRGSYGYTF. CDR3 nucleotides: TGCAGCGTCCGATTGGAAGGCAGGGGAAGCTATGGCTACACCTTC.